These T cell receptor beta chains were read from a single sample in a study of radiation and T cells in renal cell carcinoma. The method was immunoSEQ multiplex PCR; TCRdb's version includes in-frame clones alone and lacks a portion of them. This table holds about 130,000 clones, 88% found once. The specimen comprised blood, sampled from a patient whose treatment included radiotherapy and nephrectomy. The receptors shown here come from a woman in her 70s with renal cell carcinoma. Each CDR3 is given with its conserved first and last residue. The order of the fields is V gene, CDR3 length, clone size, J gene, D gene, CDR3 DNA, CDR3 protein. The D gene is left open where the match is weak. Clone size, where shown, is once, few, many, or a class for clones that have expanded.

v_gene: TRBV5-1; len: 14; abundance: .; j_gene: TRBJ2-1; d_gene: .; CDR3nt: TGCGCCAGCAGCTTGGACCGTTCCTACAATGAGCAGTTCTTC; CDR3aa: CASSLDRSYNEQFF
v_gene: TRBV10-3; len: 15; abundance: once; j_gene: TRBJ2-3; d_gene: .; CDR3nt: TGTGCCATCAGTGGGAGCTACCGCCGCACAGATACGCAGTATTTT; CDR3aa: CAISGSYRRTDTQYF
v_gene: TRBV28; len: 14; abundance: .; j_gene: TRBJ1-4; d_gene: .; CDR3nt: TGTGCCAGCAGTTTGACAGCAACTAATGAAAAACTGTTTTTT; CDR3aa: CASSLTATNEKLFF
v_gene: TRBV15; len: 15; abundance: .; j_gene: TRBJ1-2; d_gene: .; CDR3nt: TGTGCCACCAGCCGCCCCCAGGGTTTCGCCTATGGCTACACCTTC; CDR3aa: CATSRPQGFAYGYTF
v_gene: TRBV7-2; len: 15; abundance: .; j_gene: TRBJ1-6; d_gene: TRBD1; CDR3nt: TGTGCCAGCAGCCAGAGACAGGGCTATAATTCACCCCTCCACTTT; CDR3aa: CASSQRQGYNSPLHF
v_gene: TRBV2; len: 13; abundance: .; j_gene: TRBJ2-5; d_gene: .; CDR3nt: TGTGCCAGCACCGGAACGAATAGGGAGACCCAGTACTTC; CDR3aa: CASTGTNRETQYF
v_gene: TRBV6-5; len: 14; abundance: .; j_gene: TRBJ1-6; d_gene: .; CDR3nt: TGTGCCAGCAGTTTCCCGGACCCTGGTTCACCCCTCCACTTT; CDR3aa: CASSFPDPGSPLHF
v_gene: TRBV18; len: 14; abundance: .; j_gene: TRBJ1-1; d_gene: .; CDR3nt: TGTGCCAGCTCACCACAGACATCGAACACTGAAGCTTTCTTT; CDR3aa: CASSPQTSNTEAFF
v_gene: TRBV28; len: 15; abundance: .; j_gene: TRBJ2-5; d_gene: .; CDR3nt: TGTGCCAGCAGCCCCCGGCAGGGCGAGGCGGAGACCCAGTACTTC; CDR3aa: CASSPRQGEAETQYF
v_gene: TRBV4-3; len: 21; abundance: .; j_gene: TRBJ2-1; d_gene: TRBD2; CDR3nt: TGCGCCAGCAGCCAAGATACCGGGACTACGACAACTCCGAGCTCCTACAATGAGCAGTTCTTC; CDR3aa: CASSQDTGTTTTPSSYNEQFF
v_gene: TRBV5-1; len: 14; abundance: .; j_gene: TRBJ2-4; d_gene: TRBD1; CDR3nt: TGCGCCAGCAGATCACAGGGGGCCAAAAACATTCAGTACTTC; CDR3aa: CASRSQGAKNIQYF
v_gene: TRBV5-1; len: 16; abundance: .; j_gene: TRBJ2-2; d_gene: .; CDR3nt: TGCGCCAGCAGCTCACTTGGGGACGCGAACACCGGGGAGCTGTTTTTT; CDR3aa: CASSSLGDANTGELFF
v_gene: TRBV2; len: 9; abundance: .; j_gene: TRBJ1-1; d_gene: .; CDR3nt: TGTGCCAAAAACACTGAAGCTTTCTTT; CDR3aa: CAKNTEAFF
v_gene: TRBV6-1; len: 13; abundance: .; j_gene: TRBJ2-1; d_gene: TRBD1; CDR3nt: TGTGCCAGCAGTGGCCAGGGGGACAATGAGCAGTTCTTC; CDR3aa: CASSGQGDNEQFF
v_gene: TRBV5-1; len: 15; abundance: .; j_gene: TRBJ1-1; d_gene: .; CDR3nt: TGCGCCAGCAGCTTGGAGCCGGGATTAGGGACTGAAGCTTTCTTT; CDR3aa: CASSLEPGLGTEAFF
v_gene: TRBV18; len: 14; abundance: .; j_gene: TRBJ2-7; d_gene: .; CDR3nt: TGTGCCAGCTCACCCTCCTTGGAAGCCTACGAGCAGTACTTC; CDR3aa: CASSPSLEAYEQYF
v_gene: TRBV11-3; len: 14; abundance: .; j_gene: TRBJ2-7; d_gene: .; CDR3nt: TGTGCCAGCAGTTTTCCGGACAGCCGAGGCGAGCAGTACTTC; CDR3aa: CASSFPDSRGEQYF
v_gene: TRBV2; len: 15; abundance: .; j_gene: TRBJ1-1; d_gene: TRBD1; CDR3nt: TGTGCCAGCACCTCTGATACCGGGACAGGGGCAGTAGCTTTCTTT; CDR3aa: CASTSDTGTGAVAFF
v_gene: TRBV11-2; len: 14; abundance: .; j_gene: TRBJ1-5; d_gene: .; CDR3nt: TGTGCCAGCAGCTTAGGGGCGGTAAATCAGCCCCAGCATTTT; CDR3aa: CASSLGAVNQPQHF
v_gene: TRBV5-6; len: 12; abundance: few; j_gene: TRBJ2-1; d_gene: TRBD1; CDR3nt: TGTGCCAGCAGCACGGGACAGGGGCAGCAGTTCTTC; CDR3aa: CASSTGQGQQFF
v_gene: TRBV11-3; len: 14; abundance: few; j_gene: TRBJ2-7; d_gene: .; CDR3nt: TGTGCCAGCAGCTTGGGTCGAGGCTCCTACGAGCAGTACTTC; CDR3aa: CASSLGRGSYEQYF
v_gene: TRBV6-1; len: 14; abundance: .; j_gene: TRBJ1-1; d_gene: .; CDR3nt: TGTGCCAGCACGGTGGGGGGTTGGGACACTGAAGCTTTCTTT; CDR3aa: CASTVGGWDTEAFF
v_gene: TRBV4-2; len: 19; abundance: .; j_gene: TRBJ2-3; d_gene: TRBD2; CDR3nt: TGTGCCAGCAGCCAAGATGGACTAGCGGGGGCCTCTAGCACAGATACGCAGTATTTT; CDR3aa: CASSQDGLAGASSTDTQYF
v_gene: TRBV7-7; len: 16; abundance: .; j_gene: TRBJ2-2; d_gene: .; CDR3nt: TGTGCTAGCAGCTCAGGGGCCGCCTCGAACACCGGGGAGCTGTTTTTT; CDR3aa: CASSSGAASNTGELFF
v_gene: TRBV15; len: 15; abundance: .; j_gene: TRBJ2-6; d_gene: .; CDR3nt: TGTGCCACCAGCGCGCTTAGGGCTGGGGCCAACGTCCTGACTTTC; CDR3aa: CATSALRAGANVLTF
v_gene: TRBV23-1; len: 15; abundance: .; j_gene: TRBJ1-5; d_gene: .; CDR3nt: TGCGCCAGCAGCCCAGAGTGTTATAGCAATCAGCCCCAGCATTTT; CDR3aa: CASSPECYSNQPQHF
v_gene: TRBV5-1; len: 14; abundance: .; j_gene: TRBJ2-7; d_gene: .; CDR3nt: TGCGCCAGCTCCCCCTTAGCGGTATCCTACGAGCAGTACTTC; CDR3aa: CASSPLAVSYEQYF
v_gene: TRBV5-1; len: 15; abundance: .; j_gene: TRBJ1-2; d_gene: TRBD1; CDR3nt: TGCGCCAGCAGCGGCCTTCCGGGACAGCTAACAGGCTACACCTTC; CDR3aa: CASSGLPGQLTGYTF
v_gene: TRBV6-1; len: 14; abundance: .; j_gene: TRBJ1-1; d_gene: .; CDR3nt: TGTGCCAGCAGTGCCCCCGCCAGGGCCACTGAAGCTTTCTTT; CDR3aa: CASSAPARATEAFF
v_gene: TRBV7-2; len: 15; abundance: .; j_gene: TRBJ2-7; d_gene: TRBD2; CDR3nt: TGTGCCAGCAGCTTAGTTAGCGGGGGTCTCTACGAGCAGTACTTC; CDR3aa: CASSLVSGGLYEQYF
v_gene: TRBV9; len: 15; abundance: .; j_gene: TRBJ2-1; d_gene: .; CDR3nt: TGTGCCAGCAGCCCTAGGGTTCTGCCCGGAAATGAGCAGTTCTTC; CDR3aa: CASSPRVLPGNEQFF
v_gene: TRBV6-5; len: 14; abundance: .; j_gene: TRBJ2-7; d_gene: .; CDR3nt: TGTGCCAGCAGGCGGGACAGAAACATCTACGAGCAGTACTTC; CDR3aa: CASRRDRNIYEQYF
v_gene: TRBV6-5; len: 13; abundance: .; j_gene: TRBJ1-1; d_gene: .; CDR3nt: TGTGCCAGCAAGGATCGCGGCAACACTGAAGCTTTCTTT; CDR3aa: CASKDRGNTEAFF
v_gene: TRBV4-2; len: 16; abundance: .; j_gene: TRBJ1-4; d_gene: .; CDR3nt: TGTGCCAGCAGCCAAGCAACGGGACCGATGAATGAAAAACTGTTTTTT; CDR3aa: CASSQATGPMNEKLFF
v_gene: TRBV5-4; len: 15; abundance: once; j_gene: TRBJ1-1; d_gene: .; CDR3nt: TGTGCCAGCAGCCCACCGGACGGTAGCAACACTGAAGCTTTCTTT; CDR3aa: CASSPPDGSNTEAFF
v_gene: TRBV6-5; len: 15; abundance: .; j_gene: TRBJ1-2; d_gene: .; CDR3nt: TGTGCCAGCAGTTACTCGTTCGCCAGAAGCTATGGCTACACCTTC; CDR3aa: CASSYSFARSYGYTF
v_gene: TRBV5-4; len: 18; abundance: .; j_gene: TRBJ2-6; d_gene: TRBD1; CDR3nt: TGTGCCAGCAGCTTGGGGGGACAGGGGGCGGCTGGGGCCAACGTCCTGACTTTC; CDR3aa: CASSLGGQGAAGANVLTF
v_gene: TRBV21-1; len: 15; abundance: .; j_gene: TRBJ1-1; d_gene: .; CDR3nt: TGTGCCAGCAGCAAGCCAGCAAAACCGAACACTGAAGCTTTCTTT; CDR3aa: CASSKPAKPNTEAFF
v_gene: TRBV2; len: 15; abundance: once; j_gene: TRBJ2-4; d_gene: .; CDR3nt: TGTGCCAGCAGTAAATCGGGTGTTGTCAAAAACATTCAGTACTTC; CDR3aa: CASSKSGVVKNIQYF
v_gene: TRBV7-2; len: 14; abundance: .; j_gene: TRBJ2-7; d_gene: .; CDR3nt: TGTGCCAGCAGCTTACGGGGACCCACCTACGAGCAGTACTTC; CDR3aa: CASSLRGPTYEQYF
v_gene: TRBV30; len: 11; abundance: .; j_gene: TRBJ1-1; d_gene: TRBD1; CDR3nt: TGTGCCGGGAACGACAGGGACGTAGCTTTCTTT; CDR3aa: CAGNDRDVAFF
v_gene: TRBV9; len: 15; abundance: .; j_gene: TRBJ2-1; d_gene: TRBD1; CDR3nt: TGTGCCAGCGGACCCCCGGGACAGGGCTTCAATGAGCAGTTCTTC; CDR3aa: CASGPPGQGFNEQFF
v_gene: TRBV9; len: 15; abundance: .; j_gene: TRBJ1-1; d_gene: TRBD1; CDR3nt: TGTGCCAGCAGCGCTTGGACAGGGCGAGAAACTGAAGCTTTCTTT; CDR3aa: CASSAWTGRETEAFF
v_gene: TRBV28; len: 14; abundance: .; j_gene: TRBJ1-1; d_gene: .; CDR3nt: TGTGCCAGCAGCCCCCCTACAGAGGGCCCCGAAGCTTTCTTT; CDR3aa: CASSPPTEGPEAFF
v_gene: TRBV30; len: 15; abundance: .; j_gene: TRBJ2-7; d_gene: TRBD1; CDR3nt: TGTGCCTGGAGTGTCGGGCAGGGGGCTACCTACGAGCAGTACTTC; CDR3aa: CAWSVGQGATYEQYF
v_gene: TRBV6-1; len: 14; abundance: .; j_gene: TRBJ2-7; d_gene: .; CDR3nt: TGTGCCAGCAGTGAAGTGCGCATCTCCTACGAGCAGTACTTC; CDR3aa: CASSEVRISYEQYF
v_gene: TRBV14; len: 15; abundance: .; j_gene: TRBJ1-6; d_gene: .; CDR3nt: TGTGCCAGCAGTAGGTTGAGCTCCTATAATTCACCCCTCCACTTT; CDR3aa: CASSRLSSYNSPLHF
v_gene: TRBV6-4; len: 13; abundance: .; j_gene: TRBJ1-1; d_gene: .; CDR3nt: TGTGCCAGCAGTGACCGGCGAAACACTGAAGCTTTCTTT; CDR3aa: CASSDRRNTEAFF
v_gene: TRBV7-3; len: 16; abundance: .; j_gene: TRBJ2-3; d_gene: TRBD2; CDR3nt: TGTGCCAGCAGCTCGGGACTACTGACTAGCACAGATACGCAGTATTTT; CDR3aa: CASSSGLLTSTDTQYF
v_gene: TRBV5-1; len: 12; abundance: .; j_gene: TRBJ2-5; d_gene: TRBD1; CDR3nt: TGCGCCAGCAGCTCCAGGGGGGAGACCCAGTACTTC; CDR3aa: CASSSRGETQYF
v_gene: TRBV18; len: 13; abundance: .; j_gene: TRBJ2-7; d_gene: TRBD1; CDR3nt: TGTGCCAGCTCACCGACAGGGGCCTACGAGCAGTACTTC; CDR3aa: CASSPTGAYEQYF
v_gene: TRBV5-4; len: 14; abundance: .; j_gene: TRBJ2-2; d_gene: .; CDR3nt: TGTGCCAGCAGCTCGATTCGGGGGACCGGGGAGCTGTTTTTT; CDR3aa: CASSSIRGTGELFF
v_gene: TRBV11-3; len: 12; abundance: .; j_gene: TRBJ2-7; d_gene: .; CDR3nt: TGTGCCAGCAGCTTAGATCCTTACGAGCAGTACTTC; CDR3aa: CASSLDPYEQYF
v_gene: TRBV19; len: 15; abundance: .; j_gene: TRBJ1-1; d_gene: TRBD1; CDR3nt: TGTGCCAGCTCTCATGGGACAGGGGTCAACACTGAAGCTTTCTTT; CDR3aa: CASSHGTGVNTEAFF
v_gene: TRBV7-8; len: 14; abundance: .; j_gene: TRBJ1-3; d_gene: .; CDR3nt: TGTGCCAGCAGCGCCACAGGGTGGGGAAACACCATATATTTT; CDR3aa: CASSATGWGNTIYF